The clone carrying this T cell receptor beta chain was observed a few times. What it binds is unknown. This sample stems from a study of response to subunit inactivated influenza vaccine. Study-level points and caveats: Seasonal influenza vaccination, on each occasion, was suggested by the authors to recruit few new T cells.

From the RT-PCR reads, TCRdb called clonotypes with MiXCR, one entry per CDR3 protein. The sample has a few hundred thousand distinct CDR3 sequences, 20% to 25% seen once. Sample: PBMCs from blood, taken roughly 20 months after vaccination. This TCR was recovered from a man aged 50-75 years who received an inactivated influenza vaccine.

The CDR3 loop is CSDDDYLGETQYF. The CDR3 nucleotides are TGCAGCGACGATGACTACCTAGGGGAGACCCAGTACTTC. The rearrangement uses TRBV29-1 and TRBJ2-5; possible D gene TRBD2, 5 bases. Trimming took 7 bases from V and 5 from J, leaving 17 bases between them. Looked up from germline, CDR1 is SQVTM and CDR2 is ANQGSEA. CDR3 length: 13 amino acids.